This note documents a single TCR beta chain sequence. Its specificity is unknown. These data belong to a study of cytomegalovirus exposure and HLA in healthy donors. J lost 5 bases, V lost 5 bases, and 5 bases had no gene match. Germline loops: CDR1 ENHRY, CDR2 SYGVKD. This CDR3 is built from 13 residues. The PCR used 60 Vbeta and 13 Jbeta primers. Method: immunoSEQ multiplex PCR; TCRdb's copy keeps in-frame clones and lacks some. The table has under 250,000 clones, nearly 80% seen once. General study results and limits: For TCR beta chains, V- and J-gene trimming was later linked to a missense DCLRE1C variant.

The material sequenced was PBMCs. The gene calls are TRBV10-3 and TRBJ1-1; 7 nucleotides match TRBD1. This receptor was identified in a male donor in good health and CMV-seronegative. The CDR3 DNA reads TGTGCCATCAGTACAGGGGTAGGGACTGAAGCTTTCTTT. This codes for CAISTGVGTEAFF.